A single sample gave rise to the 8 T cell receptor beta chains below, sequenced in a study of cytomegalovirus exposure and HLA in healthy donors. The PCR employed 60 Vbeta primers together with 13 Jbeta primers. Using immunoSEQ multiplex PCR, the repertoire was profiled, and TCRdb retains in-frame clones only, with some absent. Of some 130,000 clones listed, 79% are singletons. Sequencing was done on a sample of PBMCs. The receptors stem from a man in his forties in good health and CMV-seropositive.

The count of this clone is one. The CDR3 nucleotides are TGTGCCAGCAGCACTCGCCGTGAGGGAGCGTCTGGAAACACCATATATTTT. Protein product: CASSTRREGASGNTIYF. V usage is TRBV9 and J usage is TRBJ1-3; D is uncertain. The CDR3 sequence is 17 residues long. Germline V gene lookup returns CDR1 SGDLS and CDR2 YYNGEE. Trimming cost V 4 bases and J 1 base, with 18 bases left between them.

The rearrangement links TRBV5-1 to TRBJ2-1; 10 bases align to TRBD1. Trimming at V came to 4 bases and at J to 5 bases, leaving 12 bases not matched to a gene. This CDR3 is built from 17 residues. The germline gives CDR1 SGHRS, CDR2 YFSETQ. This chain's CDR3 is CASSPPGQGIADNEQFF. As DNA, the CDR3 is TGCGCCAGCAGCCCCCCGGGACAGGGGATTGCTGACAATGAGCAGTTCTTC.

This clone was counted a few times. The chain employs TRBV4-1 and TRBJ2-1; 10 nucleotides line up with TRBD2. The CDR3 has 20 amino acids. With 0 bases clipped from V and 0 bases from J, the junction kept 11 bases outside the gene matches. Germline loops: CDR1 MGHRA, CDR2 YSYEKL. This CDR3 is CASSQELLAGGRSSYNEQFF. The CDR3 DNA is TGCGCCAGCAGCCAAGAATTGTTAGCGGGGGGACGGAGCTCCTACAATGAGCAGTTCTTC.

The genes are TRBV19 and TRBJ1-5; 9 bases are a match to TRBD1. The germline gives CDR1 LNHDA, CDR2 SQIVND (reference sequence). Unmatched junction bases numbered 5, after V lost 3 bases and J lost 5 bases. The CDR3 spans 15 residues. This CDR3 reads CASSMGQGGHQPQHF. The CDR3 DNA follows: TGTGCCAGTAGTATGGGACAGGGCGGGCATCAGCCCCAGCATTTT. The complete variable domain, with remaining parts taken from reference TRBV19 and TRBJ1-5, reads DGGITQSPKYLFRKEGQNVTLSCEQNLNHDAMYWYRQDPGQGLRLIYYSQIVNDFQKGDIAEGYSVSREKKESFPLTVTSAQKNPTAFYLCASSMGQGGHQPQHFGDGTRLSIL.

V and J are TRBV15 and TRBJ2-3, with 7 bases identical to TRBD1. The V and J ends lost 0 bases and 5 bases, in that order; junction bases with no gene match: 8. Germline loops: CDR1 LNHNV, CDR2 YYDKDF (reference sequence). This CDR3 spans 16 amino acids. The CDR3: CATSRDQGETVDTQYF. The CDR3 bases are TGTGCCACCAGCAGAGATCAGGGGGAGACGGTAGATACGCAGTATTTT. Based on the CDR3 plus reference TRBV15 and TRBJ2-3, the full variable domain is DAMVIQNPRYQVTQFGKPVTLSCSQTLNHNVMYWYQQKSSQAPKLLFHYYDKDFNNEADTPDNFQSRRPNTSFCFLDIRSPGLGDTAMYLCATSRDQGETVDTQYFGPGTRLTVL.

The V gene is TRBV11-1, the J gene TRBJ1-1; D unclear. The CDR3 has 12 residues. Germline CDR1 and CDR2: SGHAT and FQDESV (reference sequence). V was trimmed by 5 bases and J by 5 bases, leaving 9 bases between them. CDR3 protein: CASSRERTEAFF. The CDR3 nucleotides read TGTGCCAGCAGCCGGGAGAGGACTGAAGCTTTCTTT.

V gene TRBV2 combines with J gene TRBJ2-7, with D uncertain. Per the germline V gene, CDR1 is SNHLY and CDR2 is FYNNEI. Trimming took off 6 bases at V and 0 bases at J, with 12 bases between the two ends. The CDR3 has 14 amino acids. CDR3 protein: CASRTSRSSYEQYF. The CDR3 coding sequence is TGTGCCAGCAGGACGTCGAGGAGCTCCTACGAGCAGTACTTC.

V is TRBV6-1 and J is TRBJ2-6; the D gene is possibly TRBD1 (5 bases). The germline V gene encodes CDR1 MNHNS and CDR2 SASEGT. The CDR3 covers 15 residues. Trimming pared 7 bases from V and 4 bases from J, leaving 14 bases between. CDR3 amino acids: CASIPTGRGANVLTF. CDR3 bases: TGTGCCAGCATTCCCACAGGCCGAGGGGCCAACGTCCTGACTTTC.